This section outlines one T cell receptor (beta chain) sequence together with its context. This CDR3 is 18 amino acids long. Germline assignment: CDR1 LNHNV and CDR2 YYDKDF (reference sequence). Trimming removed 0 bases from V and 0 bases from J, with 18 bases in between. The data were obtained in a study of cytomegalovirus exposure and HLA in healthy donors. It was with 60 Vbeta and 13 Jbeta primers that the PCR ran. Repertoires were generated with immunoSEQ multiplex PCR, while TCRdb's copy carries only in-frame clones and drops some. Here the sample spans 150,000 to 200,000 clones, 10% to 15% being singletons.

The V and J genes are TRBV15 and TRBJ2-7; TRBD2 is a possible D gene (6 bases). This TCR was recovered from a man aged 45-65 years in good health and CMV-seropositive. The sample consisted of PBMCs. CDR3 sequence (DNA): TGTGCCACCAGCAGAGATCGAGGAGGGTCCTGGAGCTCCTACGAGCAGTACTTC. Amino acids: CATSRDRGGSWSSYEQYF.